By share, the clone carrying this TCR beta chain ranks as medium-sized (0.01 to 0.1%). CDR1 is LGHNT and CDR2 is FRNRAP in the germline V gene. The CDR3 covers 13 residues. Trimming left V 8 bases short and J 3 bases short, with 13 bases between. These data come from a study of tumor-infiltrating lymphocytes in glioblastoma multiforme. TCR beta libraries were built from RNA through three nested multiplex PCR rounds using modified ARM-PCR. Input was approximately 0.48 ug total RNA, reverse-transcribed with a C-beta primer. MiXCR, applied by TCRdb to the multiplex PCR reads, yields one record per CDR3 protein. The data hold 8,000 to 10,000 distinct CDR3 sequences, with around 64% observed a single time.

The chain combines TRBV12-5 with TRBJ1-2, with TRBD1 as a possible D gene (6 bases). This clonotype originated in a male donor with glioblastoma. The sample consisted of brain tumor tissue. CDR3 loop: CASSGQTDYGYTF. The DNA for the CDR3 is TGTGCTAGTTCCGGACAGACCGACTATGGCTACACCTTC.